This T cell receptor beta chain emerged from a study of blood T cell repertoires in COVID-19. TCRdb's table, derived via immunoSEQ multiplex PCR, lists solely in-frame clones and lacks some. This sample carries about 300,000 clones, around 89% of them seen once, and the ten largest clones take approximately 4%. CDR3 length: 14 amino acids. V was cut by 7 bases and J by 2 bases, with 14 bases left in between. The germline V gene has CDR1 MDHEN and CDR2 SYDVKM. The V gene is TRBV28, the J gene TRBJ1-1, with D perhaps matching TRBD1 (6 bases). The TCR was taken from a woman under 30 with acute COVID-19. The sequenced sample consisted of PBMCs or T cells enriched from blood (not recorded which). The CDR3 DNA follows: TGTGCCAGCAATTCTGGACAGAGAAACACTGAAGCTTTCTTT. This translates into CASNSGQRNTEAFF.